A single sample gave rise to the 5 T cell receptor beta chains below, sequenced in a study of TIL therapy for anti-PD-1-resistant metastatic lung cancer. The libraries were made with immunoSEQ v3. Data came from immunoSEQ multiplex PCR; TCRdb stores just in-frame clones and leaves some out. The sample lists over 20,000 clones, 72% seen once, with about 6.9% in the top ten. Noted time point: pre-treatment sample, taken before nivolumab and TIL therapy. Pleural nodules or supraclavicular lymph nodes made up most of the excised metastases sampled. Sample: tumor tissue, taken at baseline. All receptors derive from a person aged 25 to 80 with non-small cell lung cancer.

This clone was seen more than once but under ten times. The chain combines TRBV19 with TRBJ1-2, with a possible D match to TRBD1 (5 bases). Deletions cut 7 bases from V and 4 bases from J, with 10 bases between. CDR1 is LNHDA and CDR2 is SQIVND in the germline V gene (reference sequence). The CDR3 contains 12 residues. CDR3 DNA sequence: TGTGCCAGTAACCCCGGGGGCTATGGCTACACCTTC. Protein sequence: CASNPGGYGYTF.

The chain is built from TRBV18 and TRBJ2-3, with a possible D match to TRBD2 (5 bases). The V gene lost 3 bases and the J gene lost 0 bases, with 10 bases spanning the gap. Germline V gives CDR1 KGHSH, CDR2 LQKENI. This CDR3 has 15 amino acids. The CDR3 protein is CASSPLAFSTDTQYF. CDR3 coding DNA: TGTGCCAGCTCACCTCTAGCATTCAGCACAGATACGCAGTATTTT.

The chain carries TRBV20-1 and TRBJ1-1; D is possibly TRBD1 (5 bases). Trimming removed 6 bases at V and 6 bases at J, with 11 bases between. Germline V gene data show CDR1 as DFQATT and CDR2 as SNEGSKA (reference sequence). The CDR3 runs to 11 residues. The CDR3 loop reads CSAWGSAEAFF. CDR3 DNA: TGCAGTGCATGGGGGAGCGCTGAAGCTTTCTTT.

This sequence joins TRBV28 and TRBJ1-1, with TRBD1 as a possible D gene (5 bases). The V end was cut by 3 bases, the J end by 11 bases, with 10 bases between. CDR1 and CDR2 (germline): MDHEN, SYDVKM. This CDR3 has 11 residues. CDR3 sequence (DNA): TGTGCCAGCAGTTTGGGGCGGGTGGCTTTCTTT. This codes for CASSLGRVAFF.

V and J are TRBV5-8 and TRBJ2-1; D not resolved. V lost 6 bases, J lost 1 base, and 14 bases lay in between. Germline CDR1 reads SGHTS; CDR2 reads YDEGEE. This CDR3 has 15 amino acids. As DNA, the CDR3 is TGTGCCAGCAACACCCGGCGTGGATCCTACAATGAGCAGTTCTTC. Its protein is CASNTRRGSYNEQFF.